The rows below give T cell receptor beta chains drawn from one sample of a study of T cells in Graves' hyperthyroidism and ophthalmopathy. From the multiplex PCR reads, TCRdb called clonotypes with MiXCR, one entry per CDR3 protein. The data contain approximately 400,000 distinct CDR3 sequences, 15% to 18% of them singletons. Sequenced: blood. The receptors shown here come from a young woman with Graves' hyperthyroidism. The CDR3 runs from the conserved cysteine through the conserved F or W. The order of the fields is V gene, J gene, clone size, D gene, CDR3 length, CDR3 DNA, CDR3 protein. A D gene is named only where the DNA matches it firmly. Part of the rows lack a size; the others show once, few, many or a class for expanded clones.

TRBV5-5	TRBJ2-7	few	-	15	TGTGCCAGCAGCTTAGAAGGACACGAACTCTCCTACGAGTACTTC	CASSLEGHELSYEYF
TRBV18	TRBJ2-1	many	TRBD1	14	TGTGCCAGCTCATCGGGACAGGGGAGCAATGAGCAGTTCTTC	CASSSGQGSNEQFF
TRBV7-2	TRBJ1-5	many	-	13	TGTGCCAGCAGCCCTCGTGAGGCCCAGCCCCAGCATTTT	CASSPREAQPQHF
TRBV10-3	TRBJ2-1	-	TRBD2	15	TGTGCCATCAGTGATAGCGGGCGCTCCTACAATGAGCAGTTCTTC	CAISDSGRSYNEQFF
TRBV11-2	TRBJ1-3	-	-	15	TGTGCCAGCAGCTTAGAGGGGGTATCTGGAAACACCATATATTTT	CASSLEGVSGNTIYF
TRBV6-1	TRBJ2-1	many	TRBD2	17	TGTGCCAGCAGCGCAACCGGGACTAGCGGCACGTACAATGAGCAGTTCTTC	CASSATGTSGTYNEQFF
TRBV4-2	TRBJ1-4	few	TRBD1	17	TGTGCCAGCAGCCAACAAGGTCCGGGACAGGGGAATGAAAAACTGTTTTTT	CASSQQGPGQGNEKLFF
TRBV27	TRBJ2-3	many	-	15	TGTGCCAGCAGGGGACTCGGGGCGATCACAGATACGCAGTATTTT	CASRGLGAITDTQYF
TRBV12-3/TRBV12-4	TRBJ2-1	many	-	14	TGTGCCAGCAGTTTAGGTCCGGCATACAATGAGCAGTTCTTC	CASSLGPAYNEQFF
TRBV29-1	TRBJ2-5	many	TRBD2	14	TGCAGCGTTCTTCGAGCGGGATCGGAAGAGACCCAGTACTTC	CSVLRAGSEETQYF
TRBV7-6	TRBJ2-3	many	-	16	TGTGCCAGCAGCTCCCCGCGGGCCCCTGGCACAGATACGCAGTATTTT	CASSSPRAPGTDTQYF
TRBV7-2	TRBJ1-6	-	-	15	TGTGCCAGCAGCTTAGGGCAGACATATAATTCACCCCTCCACTTT	CASSLGQTYNSPLHF
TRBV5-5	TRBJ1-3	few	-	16	TGTGCCAGCAGCTTGTCGCCACGCGTCTCTGGAAACACCATATATTTT	CASSLSPRVSGNTIYF
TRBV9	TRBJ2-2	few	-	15	TGTGCCAGCAGCGTAGGCGGCTCCGCCACCGGGGAGCTGTTTTTT	CASSVGGSATGELFF
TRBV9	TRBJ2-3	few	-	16	TGTGCCAGCAGCGCGAGGTCAACAGGCTACACAGATACGCAGTATTTT	CASSARSTGYTDTQYF
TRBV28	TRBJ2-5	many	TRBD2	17	TGTGCCAGCAGTTTAAGACTAGCGGGGAGATCGACAGAGACCCAGTACTTC	CASSLRLAGRSTETQYF
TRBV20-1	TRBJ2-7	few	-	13	TGCAGTGCCTTGGGGGTGGACTCCTACGGGCAGTACTTC	CSALGVDSYGQYF
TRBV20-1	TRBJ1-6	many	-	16	TGCAGTGCTAGAGACGATTACCGGGGATATAATTCACCCCTCCACTTT	CSARDDYRGYNSPLHF
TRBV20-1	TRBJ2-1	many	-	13	TGCAGTGCTAGCCCACCTGGCGCCCAAGCGCAGTTCTTC	CSASPPGAQAQFF
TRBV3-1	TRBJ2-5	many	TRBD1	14	TGTGCCAGCGAGACAGGGGGTAAAATAGAGACCCAGTACTTC	CASETGGKIETQYF
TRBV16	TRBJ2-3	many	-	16	TGTGCCAGCAGCCAATCGGGTGACAGTTACACAGATACGCAGTATTTT	CASSQSGDSYTDTQYF
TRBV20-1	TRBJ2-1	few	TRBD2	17	TGCAGTGCTAGAGATAGGTCGCTAGCGGGGGCCTACAATGAGCAGTTCTTC	CSARDRSLAGAYNEQFF
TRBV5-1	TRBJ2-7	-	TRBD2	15	TGCGCCAGCAGCTTGTACGTAGCGGGAGGTGGTGAGCAGTACTTC	CASSLYVAGGGEQYF
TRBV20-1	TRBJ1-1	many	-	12	TGCAGTGCTGACCACCAGAACACTGAAGCTTTCTTT	CSADHQNTEAFF
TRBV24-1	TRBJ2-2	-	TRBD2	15	TGTGCCACCAGTGATTTACTAGCGGACACCGGGGAGCTGTTTTTT	CATSDLLADTGELFF
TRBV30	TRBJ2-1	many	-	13	TGTGCCTGGAGTCAGGGGGAGGGCAATGAGCAGTTCTTC	CAWSQGEGNEQFF
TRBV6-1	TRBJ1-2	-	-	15	TGTGCCAGCAGTGACGGTGGCGCAACTTCGGACGGCTACACCTTC	CASSDGGATSDGYTF
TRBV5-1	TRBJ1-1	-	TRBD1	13	TGCGCCAGCAGCCCGGGACAGGGCCCTGAAGCTTTCTTT	CASSPGQGPEAFF
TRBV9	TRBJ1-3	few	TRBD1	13	TGTGCCAGCACCCCCCAGGGGGCGGACACCATATATTTT	CASTPQGADTIYF
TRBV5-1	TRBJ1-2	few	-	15	TGCGCCAGCAGCTTGGAACGGGGGCCTAACTATGGCTACACCTTC	CASSLERGPNYGYTF
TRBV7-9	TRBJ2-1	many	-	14	TGTGCCAGCAACATCCCGACCAGTAACAATGAGCAGTTCTTC	CASNIPTSNNEQFF
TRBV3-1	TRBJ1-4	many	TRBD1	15	TGTGCCAGCAGCTATACCGGACAGGGTAATGAAAAACTGTTTTTT	CASSYTGQGNEKLFF
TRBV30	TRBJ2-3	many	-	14	TGTGCCTGGAGTGTACGGACACGAGGGGATACGCAGTATTTT	CAWSVRTRGDTQYF
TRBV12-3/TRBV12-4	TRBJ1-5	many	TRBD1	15	TGTGCCAGCAGTTCGGACAGGGGGATGGGTCAGCCCCAGCATTTT	CASSSDRGMGQPQHF
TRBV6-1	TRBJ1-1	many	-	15	TGTGCCAGCAGTGACAGGGTGAACGGTAACGCTGAAGCTTTCTTT	CASSDRVNGNAEAFF
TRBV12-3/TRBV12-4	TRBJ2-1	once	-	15	TGTGCCAGCAGCCAGGGGCGGAACATTGACAATGAGCAGTTCTTC	CASSQGRNIDNEQFF
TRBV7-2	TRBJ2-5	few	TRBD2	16	TGTGCCAGCAGCCCTAGCGGGTCTCCCAGCGGGGAGACCCAGTACTTC	CASSPSGSPSGETQYF
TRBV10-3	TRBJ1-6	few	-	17	TGTGCCATCAGTGAGAGGGCAGGGGCCCTTGATAATTCACCCCTCCACTTT	CAISERAGALDNSPLHF